Below, 5 T cell receptor beta chains from the same sample are listed, as sequenced in a study of PD-1 blockade in classical Hodgkin lymphoma. Time point reported: cycle 4 day 1 (C4D1), after 6 weeks of nivolumab. Exposure to brentuximab vedotin varied, and each patient had relapsed following autologous stem cell transplantation. Libraries were prepared by immunoSEQ multiplex PCR; TCRdb keeps only in-frame clonotypes and omits some of them. The data show fewer than 95,000 clones, 75% to 85% seen once. This specimen consisted of peripheral blood mononuclear cells (PBMCs), obtained before the fourth cycle of nivolumab. The receptors here all came from a human donor with classical Hodgkin lymphoma.

There are a few counts of this clone. The rearrangement uses TRBV2 and TRBJ2-5, with TRBD1 as a possible D gene (6 bases). Germline V gives CDR1 SNHLY, CDR2 FYNNEI. The CDR3 contains 15 residues. V was clipped by 1 base and J by 5 bases, with 14 bases between them. The CDR3 DNA reads as TGTGCCAGCAGTGAAGGGGCAGGGGTGCGGGAGACCCAGTACTTC. Its protein product is CASSEGAGVRETQYF.

With regard to this clone: This specimen includes other DNA sequences encoding the same CDR3. The chain employs TRBV7-2 and TRBJ2-5; TRBD1 agrees at 9 bases. Germline CDR1 reads SGHTA; CDR2 reads FQGNSA. The CDR3 has 14 residues. With 6 bases clipped from V and 1 base from J, the junction kept 3 bases outside the gene matches. This CDR3 is CASSPGQGQETQYF. For the CDR3, the DNA is TGTGCCAGCAGTCCGGGACAGGGCCAAGAGACCCAGTACTTC.

The rearrangement links TRBV30 to TRBJ1-1; TRBD1 is a possible D gene (6 bases). Trimming removed 2 bases from V and 0 bases from J, with 10 bases in between. Germline CDR1 GTSNPN, CDR2 SVGIG (reference sequence). CDR3 length: 14 amino acids. CDR3 nucleotides: TGTGCCTGGAGTTTGGGGGCGCTGAACACTGAAGCTTTCTTT. Translation: CAWSLGALNTEAFF.

The rearrangement joins TRBV6-5 to TRBJ1-5, with D unclear. The CDR3 length is 12 residues. V dropped 5 bases and J dropped 2 bases, with 4 bases sitting between them. Germline V CDR1 and CDR2: MNHEY, SVGAGI. In DNA form, the CDR3 reads TGTGCCAGCAGTACAGGCAATCAGCCCCAGCATTTT. Translation: CASSTGNQPQHF.

The chain couples TRBV28 to TRBJ2-2; D could derive from TRBD1 or TRBD2 (7 bases each). Deletions cut 4 bases from V and 3 bases from J, with 21 bases between. The length of the CDR3 is 18 residues. Germline CDR1 reads MDHEN; CDR2 reads SYDVKM. The CDR3 DNA is TGTGCCAGCAGTTACCGACAGGGAGGGGTGACGGACACCGGGGAGCTGTTTTTT. Translation gives CASSYRQGGVTDTGELFF.